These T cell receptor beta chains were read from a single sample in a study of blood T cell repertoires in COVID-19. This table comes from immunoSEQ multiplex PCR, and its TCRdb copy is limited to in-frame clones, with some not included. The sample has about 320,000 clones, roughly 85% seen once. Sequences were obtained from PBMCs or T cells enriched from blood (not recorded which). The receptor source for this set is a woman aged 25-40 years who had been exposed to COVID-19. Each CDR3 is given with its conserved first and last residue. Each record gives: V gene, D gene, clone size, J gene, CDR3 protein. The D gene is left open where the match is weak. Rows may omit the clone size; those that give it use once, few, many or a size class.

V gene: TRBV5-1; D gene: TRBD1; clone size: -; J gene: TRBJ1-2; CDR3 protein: CASSKTGNDYGYTF
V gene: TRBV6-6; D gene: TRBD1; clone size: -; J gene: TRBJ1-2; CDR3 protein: CASSAQGAVGLGYTF
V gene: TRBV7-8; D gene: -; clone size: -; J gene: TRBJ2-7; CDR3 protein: CASSLGQGLYEQYF
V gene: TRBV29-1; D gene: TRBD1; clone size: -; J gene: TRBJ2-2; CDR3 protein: CSVAWTGSNTGELFF
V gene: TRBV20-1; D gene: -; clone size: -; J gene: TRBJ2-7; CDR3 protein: CSIRENREQYF
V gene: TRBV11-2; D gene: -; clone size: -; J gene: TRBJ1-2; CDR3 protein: CASTPGGAGHGYTF
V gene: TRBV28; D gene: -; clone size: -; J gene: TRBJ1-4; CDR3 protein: CANQRRGGEKLFF
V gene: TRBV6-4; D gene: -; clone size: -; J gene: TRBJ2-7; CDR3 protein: CASSDLLQGTYEQYF
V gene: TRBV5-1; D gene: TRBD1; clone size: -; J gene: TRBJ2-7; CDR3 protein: CASSLVQGASYEQYF
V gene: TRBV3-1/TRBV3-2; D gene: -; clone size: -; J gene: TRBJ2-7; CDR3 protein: CASSQVLHEQYF
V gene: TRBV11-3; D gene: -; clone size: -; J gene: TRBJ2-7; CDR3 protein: CASSNTGFAEQYF
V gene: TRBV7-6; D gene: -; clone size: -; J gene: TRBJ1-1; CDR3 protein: CASSPGHANTEAFF
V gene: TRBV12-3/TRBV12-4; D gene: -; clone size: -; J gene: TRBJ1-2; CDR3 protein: CASSYAGFYGYTF
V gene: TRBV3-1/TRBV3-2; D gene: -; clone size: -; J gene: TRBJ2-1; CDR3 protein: CASSQDWRISYNEQFF
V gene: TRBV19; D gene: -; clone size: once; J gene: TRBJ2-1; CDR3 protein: CASTVTGFGSNEQFF
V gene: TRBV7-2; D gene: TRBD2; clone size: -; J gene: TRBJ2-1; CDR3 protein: CASSSLWVRGGNEQFF
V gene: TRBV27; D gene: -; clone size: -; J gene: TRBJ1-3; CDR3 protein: CASSLSRGESGNTIYF
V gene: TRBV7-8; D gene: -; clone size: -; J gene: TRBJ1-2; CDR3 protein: CASSNLRLSYGYTF
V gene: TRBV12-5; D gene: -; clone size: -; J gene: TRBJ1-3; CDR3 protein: CASGLEQGFGNTIYF
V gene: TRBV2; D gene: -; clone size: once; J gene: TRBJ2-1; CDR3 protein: CALRRESNNEQFF
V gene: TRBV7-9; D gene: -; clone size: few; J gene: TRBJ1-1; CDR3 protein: CASSVMNTEAFF
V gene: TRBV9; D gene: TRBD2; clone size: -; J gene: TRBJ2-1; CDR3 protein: CASSVGTSGSYNEQFF
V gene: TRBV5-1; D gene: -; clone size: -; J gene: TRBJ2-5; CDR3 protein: CASSSLQEETQYF
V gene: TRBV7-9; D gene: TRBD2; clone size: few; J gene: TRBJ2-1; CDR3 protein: CASSSRTSATSYNEQFF
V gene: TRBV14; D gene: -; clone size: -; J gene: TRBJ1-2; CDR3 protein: CASSPLPGMSYGYTF
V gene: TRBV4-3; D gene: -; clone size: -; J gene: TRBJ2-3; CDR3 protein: CASSLFLGGVTDTQYF
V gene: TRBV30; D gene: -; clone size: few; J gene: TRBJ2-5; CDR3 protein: CAWSTGLAETQYF
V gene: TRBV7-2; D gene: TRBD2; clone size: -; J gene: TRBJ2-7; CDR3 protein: CASSWSSGGAYEQYF
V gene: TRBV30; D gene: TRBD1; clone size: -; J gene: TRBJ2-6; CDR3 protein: CAWSVLRTGSSGANVLTF
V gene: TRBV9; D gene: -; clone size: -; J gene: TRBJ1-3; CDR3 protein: CASSVAMSSGNTIYF
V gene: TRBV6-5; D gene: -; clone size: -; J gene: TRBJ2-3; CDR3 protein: CASSYRGTQYF
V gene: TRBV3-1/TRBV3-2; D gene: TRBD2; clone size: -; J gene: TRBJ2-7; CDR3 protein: CASSQGRTSAYEQYF